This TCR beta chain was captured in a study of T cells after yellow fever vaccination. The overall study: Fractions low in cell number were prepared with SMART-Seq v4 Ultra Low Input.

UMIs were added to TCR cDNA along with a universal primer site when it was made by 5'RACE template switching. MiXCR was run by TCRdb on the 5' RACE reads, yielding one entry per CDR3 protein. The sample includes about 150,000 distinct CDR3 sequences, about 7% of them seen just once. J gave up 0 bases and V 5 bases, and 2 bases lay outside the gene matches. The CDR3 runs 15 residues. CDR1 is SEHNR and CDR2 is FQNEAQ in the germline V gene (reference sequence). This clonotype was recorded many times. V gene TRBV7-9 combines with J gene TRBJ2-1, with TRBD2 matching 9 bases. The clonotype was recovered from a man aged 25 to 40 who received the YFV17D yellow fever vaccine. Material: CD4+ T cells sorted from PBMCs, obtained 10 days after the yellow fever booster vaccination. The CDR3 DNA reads TGTGCCAGCAGCGCGACTAGCGGCTCCTACAATGAGCAGTTCTTC. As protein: CASSATSGSYNEQFF.